A single TCR beta chain is shown here with its context. Original data processing: Nucleated cell counts were estimated from reference gene primer amplification. Sequenced by immunoSEQ multiplex PCR; TCRdb stores in-frame clones only, minus some. V and J calls and clone size follow that table, whereas D and trimming were derived from the DNA. The sample includes approximately 100,000 clones, 65% to 80% of them seen just once. The sample originates from a study of blood T cell repertoires in COVID-19. As for the study in general: From the United States, Italy and Spain came samples of acute and convalescent COVID-19. Sources were T cells, B-cell-depleted T cells, or PBMCs; the material itself was cDNA or gDNA.

The CDR3 runs 13 residues. Germline assignment: CDR1 DFQATT and CDR2 SNEGSKA (reference sequence). Trimming took off 3 bases at V and 0 bases at J, with 8 bases between the two ends. The material sequenced was peripheral blood. The chain joins TRBV20-1 to TRBJ1-2; no definite D call. This receptor was obtained from a man between 70 and 80 years old with active or convalescent COVID-19. CDR3 sequence (DNA): TGCAGTGCTAGTGGAGAGACTAACTATGGCTACACCTTC. This codes for CSASGETNYGYTF.